This TCR beta chain was sequenced in a study of blood T cell repertoires in COVID-19. In the study overall: Specimens from acute and convalescent COVID-19 originated in the United States, Italy and Spain. From T cells, B-cell-depleted T cells, or PBMCs came the material, which was cDNA or gDNA.

In the source study's methods: The assay estimated nucleated cells by amplifying reference gene primers. TCRdb's table, derived via immunoSEQ multiplex PCR, lists solely in-frame clones and lacks some. V and J calls and clone size come straight from that table; D and trimming were deduced from the DNA. This table holds roughly 80,000 clones, almost 85% found once. This clone has a single count. The germline gives CDR1 SNHLY, CDR2 FYNNEI. The CDR3 sequence is 14 residues long. V was clipped by 6 bases and J by 7 bases, with 18 bases between them. This TCR was recovered from a man aged 50-59 years with acute or convalescent COVID-19. Specimen: peripheral blood. The chain is built from TRBV2 and TRBJ1-2; a weak D match, TRBD1 (6 bases). CDR3 DNA sequence: TGTGCCAGCAGAGAGGTCGCAGGGGATGGTGGCTACACCTTC. Amino acid sequence: CASREVAGDGGYTF.